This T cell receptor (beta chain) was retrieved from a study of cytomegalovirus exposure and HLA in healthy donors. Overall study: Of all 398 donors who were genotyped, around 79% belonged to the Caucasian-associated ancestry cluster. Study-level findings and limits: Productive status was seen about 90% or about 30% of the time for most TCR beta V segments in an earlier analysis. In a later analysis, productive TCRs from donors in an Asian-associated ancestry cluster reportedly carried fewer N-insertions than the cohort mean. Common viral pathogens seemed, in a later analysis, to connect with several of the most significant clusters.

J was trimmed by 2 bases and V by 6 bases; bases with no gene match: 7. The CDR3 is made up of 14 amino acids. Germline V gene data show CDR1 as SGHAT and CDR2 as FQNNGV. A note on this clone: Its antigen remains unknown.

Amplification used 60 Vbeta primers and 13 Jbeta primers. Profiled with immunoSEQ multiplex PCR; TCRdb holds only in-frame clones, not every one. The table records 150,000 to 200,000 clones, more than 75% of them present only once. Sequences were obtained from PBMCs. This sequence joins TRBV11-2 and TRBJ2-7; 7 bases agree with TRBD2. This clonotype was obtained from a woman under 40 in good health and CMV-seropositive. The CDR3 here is CASSRTRGTYEQYF. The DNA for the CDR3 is TGTGCCAGCAGTCGGACTAGAGGTACCTACGAGCAGTACTTC.